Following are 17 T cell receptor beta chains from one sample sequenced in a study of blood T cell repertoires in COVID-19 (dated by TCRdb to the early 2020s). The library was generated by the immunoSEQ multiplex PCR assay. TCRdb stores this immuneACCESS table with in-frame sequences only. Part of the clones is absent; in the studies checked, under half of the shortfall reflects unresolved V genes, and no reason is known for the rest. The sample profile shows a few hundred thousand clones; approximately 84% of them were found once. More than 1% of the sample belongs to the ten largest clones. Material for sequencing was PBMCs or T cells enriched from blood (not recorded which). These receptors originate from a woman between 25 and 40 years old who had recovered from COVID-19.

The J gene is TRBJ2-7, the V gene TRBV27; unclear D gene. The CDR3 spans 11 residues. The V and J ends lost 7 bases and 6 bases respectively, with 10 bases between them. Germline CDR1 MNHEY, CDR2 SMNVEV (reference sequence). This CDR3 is CASIRGSEQYF. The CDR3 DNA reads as TGTGCCAGCATTAGAGGAAGCGAGCAGTACTTC.

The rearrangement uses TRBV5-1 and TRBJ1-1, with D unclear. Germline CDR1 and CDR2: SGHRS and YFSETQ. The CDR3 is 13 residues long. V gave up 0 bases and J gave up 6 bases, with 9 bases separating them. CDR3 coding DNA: TGCGCCAGCAGCTTGGCCGGGAGACCTGAAGCTTTCTTT. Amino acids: CASSLAGRPEAFF. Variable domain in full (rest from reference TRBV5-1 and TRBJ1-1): KAGVTQTPRYLIKTRGQQVTLSCSPISGHRSVSWYQQTPGQGLQFLFEYFSETQRNKGNFPGRFSGRQFSNSRSEMNVSTLELGDSALYLCASSLAGRPEAFFGQGTRLTVV.

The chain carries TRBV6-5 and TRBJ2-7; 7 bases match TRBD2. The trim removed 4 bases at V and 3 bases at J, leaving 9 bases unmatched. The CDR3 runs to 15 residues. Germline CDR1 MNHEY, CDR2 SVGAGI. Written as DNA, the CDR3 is TGTGCCAGCAGTTGGTCCGGGACTAAGGACTACGAGCAGTACTTC. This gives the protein CASSWSGTKDYEQYF.

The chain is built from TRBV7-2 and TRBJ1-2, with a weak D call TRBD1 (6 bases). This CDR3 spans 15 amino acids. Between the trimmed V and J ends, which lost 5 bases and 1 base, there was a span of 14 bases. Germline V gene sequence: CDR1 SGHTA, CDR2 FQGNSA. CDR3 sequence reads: CASSLTTGFNYGYTF. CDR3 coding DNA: TGTGCCAGCAGCCTAACGACAGGATTTAACTATGGCTACACCTTC.

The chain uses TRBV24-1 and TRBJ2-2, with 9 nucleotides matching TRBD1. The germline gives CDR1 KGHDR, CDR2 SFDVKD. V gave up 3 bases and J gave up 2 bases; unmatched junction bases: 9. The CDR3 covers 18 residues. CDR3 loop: CATSDGTGTRLNTGELFF. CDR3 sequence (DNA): TGTGCCACCAGTGATGGGACAGGGACACGACTTAACACCGGGGAGCTGTTTTTT.

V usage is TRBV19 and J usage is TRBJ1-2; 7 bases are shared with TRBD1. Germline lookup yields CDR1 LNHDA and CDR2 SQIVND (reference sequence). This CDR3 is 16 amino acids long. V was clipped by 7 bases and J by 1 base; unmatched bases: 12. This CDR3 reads CASTPTQGSVNYGYTF. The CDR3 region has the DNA TGTGCCAGTACCCCGACACAGGGGTCAGTTAACTATGGCTACACCTTC.

The CDR3 sequence: CASSYSGGMNGYTF. CDR3 sequence (DNA): TGTGCCAGCAGTTACTCCGGGGGAATGAATGGCTACACCTTC. The V gene is TRBV6-2 or TRBV6-3, the J gene TRBJ1-2, with a possible D match to TRBD1 (5 bases). Between the trimmed V and J ends, which lost 0 bases and 6 bases, there was a span of 11 bases. There are 14 residues in the CDR3. Germline CDR1 reads MNHEY; CDR2 reads SVGEGT.

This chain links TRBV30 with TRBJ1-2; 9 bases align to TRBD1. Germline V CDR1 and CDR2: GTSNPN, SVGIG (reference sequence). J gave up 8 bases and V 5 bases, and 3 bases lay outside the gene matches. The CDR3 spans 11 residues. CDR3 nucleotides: TGTGCCTGGGGACAGGGGACCGGCTACACCTTC. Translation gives CAWGQGTGYTF.

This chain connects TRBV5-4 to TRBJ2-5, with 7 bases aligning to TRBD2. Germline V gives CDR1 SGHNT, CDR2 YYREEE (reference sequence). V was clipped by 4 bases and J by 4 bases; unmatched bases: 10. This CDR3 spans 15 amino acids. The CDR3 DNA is TGTGCCAGCAGCCCACTGGGACCGGGGGGAGAGACCCAGTACTTC. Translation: CASSPLGPGGETQYF.

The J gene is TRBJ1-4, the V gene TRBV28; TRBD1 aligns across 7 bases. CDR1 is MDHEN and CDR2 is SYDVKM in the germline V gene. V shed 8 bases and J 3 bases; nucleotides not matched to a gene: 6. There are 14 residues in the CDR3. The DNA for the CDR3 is TGTGCCAGCGGACTCGGGACAGCTAATGAAAAACTGTTTTTT. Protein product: CASGLGTANEKLFF.

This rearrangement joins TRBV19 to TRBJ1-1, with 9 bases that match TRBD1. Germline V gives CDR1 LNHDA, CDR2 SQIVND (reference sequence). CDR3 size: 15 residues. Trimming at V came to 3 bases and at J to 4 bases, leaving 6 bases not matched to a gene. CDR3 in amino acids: CASSIGGQGITEAFF. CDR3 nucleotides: TGTGCCAGTAGTATTGGGGGACAGGGAATCACTGAAGCTTTCTTT.

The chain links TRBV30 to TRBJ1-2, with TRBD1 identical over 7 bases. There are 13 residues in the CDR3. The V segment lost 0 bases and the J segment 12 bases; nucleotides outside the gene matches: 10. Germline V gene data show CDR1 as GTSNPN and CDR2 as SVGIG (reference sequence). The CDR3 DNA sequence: TGTGCCTGGAGTGTACTCTGGACAGGTAGAAACACCTTC. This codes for CAWSVLWTGRNTF.

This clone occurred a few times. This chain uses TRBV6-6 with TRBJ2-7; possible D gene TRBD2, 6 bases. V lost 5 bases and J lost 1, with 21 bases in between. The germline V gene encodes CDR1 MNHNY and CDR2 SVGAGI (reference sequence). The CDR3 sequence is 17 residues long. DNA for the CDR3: TGTGCCAGCAGTCCTGCGGGTGGAGGGGCAAAATCCTACGAGCAGTACTTC. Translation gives CASSPAGGGAKSYEQYF.

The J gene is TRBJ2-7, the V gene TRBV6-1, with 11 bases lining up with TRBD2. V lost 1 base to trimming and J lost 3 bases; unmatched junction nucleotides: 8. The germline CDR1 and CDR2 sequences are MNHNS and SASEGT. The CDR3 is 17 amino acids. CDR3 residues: CASSEVLTSGVIYEQYF. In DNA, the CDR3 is TGTGCCAGCAGTGAAGTCCTGACTAGCGGGGTTATCTACGAGCAGTACTTC.

The CDR3 DNA reads TGTGCCAGCAGCCAACTGGGACCCGGGACTAGCGGGGGGGTCTACAATGAGCAGTTCTTC. Translation: CASSQLGPGTSGGVYNEQFF. The chain employs TRBV14 and TRBJ2-1, with TRBD2 identical over 16 bases. Germline CDR1 SGHDN, CDR2 FVKESK. V lost 2 bases and J lost 3; bases outside the gene matches: 10. The CDR3 contains 20 residues.

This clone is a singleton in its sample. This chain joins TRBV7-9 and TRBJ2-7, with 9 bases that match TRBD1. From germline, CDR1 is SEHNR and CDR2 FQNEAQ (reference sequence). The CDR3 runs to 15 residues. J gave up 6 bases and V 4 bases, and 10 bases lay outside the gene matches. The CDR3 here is CASSSVTGTGLEQYF. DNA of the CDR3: TGTGCCAGCAGCTCAGTAACCGGGACAGGGCTCGAGCAGTACTTC. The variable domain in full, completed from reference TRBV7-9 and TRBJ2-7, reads DTGVSQNPRHKITKRGQNVTFRCDPISEHNRLYWYRQTLGQGPEFLTYFQNEAQLEKSRLLSDRFSAERPKGSFSTLEIQRTEQGDSAMYLCASSSVTGTGLEQYFGPGTRLTVT.

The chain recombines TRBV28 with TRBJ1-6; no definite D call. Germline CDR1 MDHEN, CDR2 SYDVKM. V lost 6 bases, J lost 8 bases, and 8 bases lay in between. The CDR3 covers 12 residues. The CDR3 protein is CASSPGHSPLHF. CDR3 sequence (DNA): TGTGCCAGCAGCCCAGGCCATTCACCCCTCCACTTT.